What follows describes a single TCR beta chain. These data originate in a study of T cell changes during pregnancy in multiple sclerosis. Germline V gene lookup returns CDR1 MRHNA and CDR2 SNTAGT. The CDR3 runs to 15 residues. The V gene end was trimmed by 3 bases and the J gene end by 7 bases; junction bases not matched to a gene: 5. Some clones are missing from TCRdb's copy, which holds only in-frame ones; the method was immunoSEQ multiplex PCR. The data hold approximately 41,000 clones, with approximately 90% observed a single time. Input material: PBMCs (not recorded whether the cells were cultured). The genes are TRBV6-4 and TRBJ2-3; 12 bases align to TRBD2. This clonotype originated in a female donor with multiple sclerosis, enrolled in a pregnancy study. The CDR3: CASSETSGSSNTQYF. CDR3 sequence (DNA): TGTGCCAGCAGTGAGACTAGCGGGAGTAGTAATACGCAGTATTTT.